This T cell receptor (beta chain) came from a study of OX40 agonist ivuxolimab in advanced cancers. Germline V gene data show CDR1 as MDHEN and CDR2 as SYDVKM. The length of the CDR3 is 16 residues. After removal of 5 bases from V and 0 bases from J, the junction contained 7 bases not matched to a gene. With baseline, cycle 4 day 1, and cycle 7 day 1 as timepoints, blood was sampled. Regarding the study as a whole: Expanded clones belonging to CD8+ T cells outnumbered, on average, those of CD4+.

Clones were read by immunoSEQ multiplex PCR, and TCRdb kept only the in-frame ones, dropping some. The sample consists of about 72,000 clones, approximately 90% of them appearing once. As to this clone: Its antigen is undetermined.

V gene TRBV28 combines with J gene TRBJ2-3; 8 bases agree with TRBD2. The receptor comes from an adult with an advanced solid tumor such as melanoma, head and neck, liver or kidney cancer. This sample comprised CD4+ or CD8+ T cells sorted from blood, obtained in a trial of the OX40 agonist ivuxolimab. CDR3 sequence: CASSPRLASSTDTQYF. CDR3 nucleotide sequence: TGTGCCAGCAGTCCCAGACTAGCGTCGAGCACAGATACGCAGTATTTT.